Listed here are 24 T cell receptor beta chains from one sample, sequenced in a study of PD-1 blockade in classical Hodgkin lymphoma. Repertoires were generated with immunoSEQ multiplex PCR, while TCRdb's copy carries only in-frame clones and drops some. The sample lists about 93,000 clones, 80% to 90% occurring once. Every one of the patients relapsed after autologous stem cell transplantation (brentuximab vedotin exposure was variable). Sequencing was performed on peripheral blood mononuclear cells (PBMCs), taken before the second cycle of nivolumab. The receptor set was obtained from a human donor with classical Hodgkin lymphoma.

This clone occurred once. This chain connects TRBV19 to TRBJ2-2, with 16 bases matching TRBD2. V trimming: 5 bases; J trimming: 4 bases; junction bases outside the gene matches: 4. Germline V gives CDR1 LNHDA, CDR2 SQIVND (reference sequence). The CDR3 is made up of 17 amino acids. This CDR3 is CASSLGLAGGVTGELFF. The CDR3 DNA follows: TGTGCCAGTAGTTTGGGACTAGCGGGAGGGGTCACCGGGGAGCTGTTTTTT.

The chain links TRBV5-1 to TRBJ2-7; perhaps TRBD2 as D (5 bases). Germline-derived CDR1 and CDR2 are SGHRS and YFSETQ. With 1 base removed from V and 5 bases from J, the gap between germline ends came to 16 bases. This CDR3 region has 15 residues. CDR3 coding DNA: TGCGCCAGCAGCTTGTTGGCGGGTCCCTTCGACGAGCAGTACTTC. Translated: CASSLLAGPFDEQYF.

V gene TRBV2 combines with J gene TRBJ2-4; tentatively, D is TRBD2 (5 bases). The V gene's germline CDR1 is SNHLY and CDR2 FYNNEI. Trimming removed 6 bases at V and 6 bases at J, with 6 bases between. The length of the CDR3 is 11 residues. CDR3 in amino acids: CASRRVNIQYF. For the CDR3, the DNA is TGTGCCAGCAGGAGGGTAAACATTCAGTACTTC.

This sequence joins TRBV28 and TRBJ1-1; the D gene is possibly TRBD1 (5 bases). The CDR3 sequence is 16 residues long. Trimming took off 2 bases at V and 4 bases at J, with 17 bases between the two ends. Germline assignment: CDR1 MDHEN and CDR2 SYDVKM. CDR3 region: CASSLVGNWGSTEAFF. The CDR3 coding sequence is TGTGCCAGCAGTTTAGTGGGGAATTGGGGCTCCACTGAAGCTTTCTTT. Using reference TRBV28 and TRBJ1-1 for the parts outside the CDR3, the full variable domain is DVKVTQSSRYLVKRTGEKVFLECVQDMDHENMFWYRQDPGLGLRLIYFSYDVKMKEKGDIPEGYSVSREKKERFSLILESASTNQTSMYLCASSLVGNWGSTEAFFGQGTRLTVV.

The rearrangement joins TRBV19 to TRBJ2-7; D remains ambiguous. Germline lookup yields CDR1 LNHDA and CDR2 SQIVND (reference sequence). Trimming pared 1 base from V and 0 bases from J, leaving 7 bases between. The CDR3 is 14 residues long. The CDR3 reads CASSIGVSSYEQYF. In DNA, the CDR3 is TGTGCCAGTAGTATAGGAGTAAGCTCCTACGAGCAGTACTTC.

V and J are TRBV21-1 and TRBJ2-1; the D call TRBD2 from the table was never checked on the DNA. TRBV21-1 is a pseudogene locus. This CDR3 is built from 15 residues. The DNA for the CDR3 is TGTGCCAGCAGCTTGCCGGGGTCGGGTAGGAATGAGCAGTTCTTC. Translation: CASSLPGSGRNEQFF.

Here the CDR3 DNA reads TGTGCCAGCAGCTTGGAGCCCCCTAGACGGTCGGGCACCGGGGAGCTGTTTTTT. It is translated as CASSLEPPRRSGTGELFF. The chain employs TRBV5-4 and TRBJ2-2; no firm D call. Germline values: CDR1 SGHNT, CDR2 YYREEE (reference sequence). V was shortened by 0 bases and J by 4 bases, with 19 bases between the two germline ends. The CDR3 is 18 residues long.

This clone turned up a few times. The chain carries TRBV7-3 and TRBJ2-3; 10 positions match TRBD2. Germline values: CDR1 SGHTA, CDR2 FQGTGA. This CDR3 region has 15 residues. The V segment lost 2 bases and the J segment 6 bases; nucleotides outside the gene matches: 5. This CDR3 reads CASSLAGTSVDTQYF. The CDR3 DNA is TGTGCCAGCAGCTTAGCCGGGACTAGCGTGGATACGCAGTATTTT.

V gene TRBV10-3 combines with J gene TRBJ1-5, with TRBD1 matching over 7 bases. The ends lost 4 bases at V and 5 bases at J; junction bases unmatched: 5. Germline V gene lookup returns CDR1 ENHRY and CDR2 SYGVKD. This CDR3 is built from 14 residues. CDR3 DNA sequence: TGTGCCATCAGTGGGGACAGCCATTATCAGCCCCAGCATTTT. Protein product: CAISGDSHYQPQHF.

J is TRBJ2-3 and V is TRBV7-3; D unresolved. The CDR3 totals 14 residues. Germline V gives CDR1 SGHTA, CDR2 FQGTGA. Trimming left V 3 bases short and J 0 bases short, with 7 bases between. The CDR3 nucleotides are TGTGCCAGCAGCTTGGGTACCAGCACAGATACGCAGTATTTT. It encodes CASSLGTSTDTQYF.

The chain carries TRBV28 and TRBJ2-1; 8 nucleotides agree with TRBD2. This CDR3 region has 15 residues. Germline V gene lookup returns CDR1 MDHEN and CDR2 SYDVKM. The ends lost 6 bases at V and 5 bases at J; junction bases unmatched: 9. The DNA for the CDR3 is TGTGCCAGCAGGGGGGTCGGTAGCGGGGACAATGAGCAGTTCTTC. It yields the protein CASRGVGSGDNEQFF. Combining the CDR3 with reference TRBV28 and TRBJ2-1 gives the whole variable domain DVKVTQSSRYLVKRTGEKVFLECVQDMDHENMFWYRQDPGLGLRLIYFSYDVKMKEKGDIPEGYSVSREKKERFSLILESASTNQTSMYLCASRGVGSGDNEQFFGPGTRLTVL.

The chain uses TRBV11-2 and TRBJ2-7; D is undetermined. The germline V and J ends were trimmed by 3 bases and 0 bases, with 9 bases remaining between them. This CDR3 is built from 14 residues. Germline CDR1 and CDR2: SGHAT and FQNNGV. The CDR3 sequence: CASSFGYSSYEQYF. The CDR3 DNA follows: TGTGCCAGCAGCTTCGGTTACTCCTCCTACGAGCAGTACTTC.

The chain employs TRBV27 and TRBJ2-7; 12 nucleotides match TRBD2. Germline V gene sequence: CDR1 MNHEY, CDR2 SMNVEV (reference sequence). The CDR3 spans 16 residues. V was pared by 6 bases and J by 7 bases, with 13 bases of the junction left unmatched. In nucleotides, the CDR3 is TGTGCCAGCAGCCGACGACTAGCGGGAGCTTTGGGAGAGCAGTACTTC. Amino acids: CASSRRLAGALGEQYF.

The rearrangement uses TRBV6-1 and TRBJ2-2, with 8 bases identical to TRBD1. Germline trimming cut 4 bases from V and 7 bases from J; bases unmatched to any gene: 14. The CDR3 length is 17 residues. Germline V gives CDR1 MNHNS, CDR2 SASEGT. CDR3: CASSARTGTPKGGELFF. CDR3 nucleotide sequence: TGTGCCAGCAGTGCCAGGACAGGGACACCGAAGGGCGGGGAGCTGTTTTTT.

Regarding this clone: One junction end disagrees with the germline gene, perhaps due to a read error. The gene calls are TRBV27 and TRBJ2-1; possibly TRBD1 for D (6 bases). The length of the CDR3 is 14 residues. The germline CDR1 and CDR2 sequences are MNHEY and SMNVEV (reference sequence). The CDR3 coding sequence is TGTGCCAGCAGTCCAAACGGACAGACGGGGCCTGGGGTCTTC. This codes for CASSPNGQTGPGVF.

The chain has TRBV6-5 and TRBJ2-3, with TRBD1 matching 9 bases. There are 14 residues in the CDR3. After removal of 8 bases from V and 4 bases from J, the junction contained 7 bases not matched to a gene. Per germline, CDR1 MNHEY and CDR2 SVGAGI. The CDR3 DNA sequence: TGTGCCAGCTGCGGACAGGGGATCCCAGATACGCAGTATTTT. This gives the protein CASCGQGIPDTQYF.

This CDR3 reads CASSGGQGWANVLTF. The CDR3 DNA reads TGTGCCAGCAGCGGGGGACAGGGTTGGGCCAACGTCCTGACTTTC. The chain is built from TRBV6-1 and TRBJ2-6; 9 bases align to TRBD1. This CDR3 has 15 amino acids. Germline V gene sequence: CDR1 MNHNS, CDR2 SASEGT. The J segment lost 5 bases and the V segment lost 6 bases, leaving 5 bases of the junction unmatched.

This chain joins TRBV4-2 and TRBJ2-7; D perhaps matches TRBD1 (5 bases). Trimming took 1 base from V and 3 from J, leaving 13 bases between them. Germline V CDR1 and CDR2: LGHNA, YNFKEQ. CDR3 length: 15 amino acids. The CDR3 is CASSQVGARIYEQYF. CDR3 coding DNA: TGTGCCAGCAGCCAAGTAGGGGCCCGAATCTACGAGCAGTACTTC.

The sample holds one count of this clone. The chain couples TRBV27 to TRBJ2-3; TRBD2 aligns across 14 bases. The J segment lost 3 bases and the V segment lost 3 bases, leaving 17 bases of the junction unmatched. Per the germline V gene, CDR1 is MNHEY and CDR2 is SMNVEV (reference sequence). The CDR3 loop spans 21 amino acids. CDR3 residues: CASSFSRTSGRNPGVTDTQYF. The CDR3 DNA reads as TGTGCCAGCAGTTTCTCCAGGACTAGCGGGAGGAACCCAGGAGTGACAGATACGCAGTATTTT.

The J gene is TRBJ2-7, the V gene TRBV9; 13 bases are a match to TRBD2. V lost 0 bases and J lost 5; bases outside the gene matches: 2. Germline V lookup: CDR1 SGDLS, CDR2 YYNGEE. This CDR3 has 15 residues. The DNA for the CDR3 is TGTGCCAGCAGCGTAGGGACTAGCGGGAGTCACGAGCAGTACTTC. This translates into CASSVGTSGSHEQYF.

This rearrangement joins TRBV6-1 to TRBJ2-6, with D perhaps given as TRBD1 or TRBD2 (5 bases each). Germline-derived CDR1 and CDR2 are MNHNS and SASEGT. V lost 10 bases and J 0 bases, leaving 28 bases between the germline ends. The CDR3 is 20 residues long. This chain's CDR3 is CATTEDTKTRGPSGANVLTF. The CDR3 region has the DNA TGTGCCACCACTGAAGACACGAAGACCCGGGGACCCTCTGGGGCCAACGTCCTGACTTTC.

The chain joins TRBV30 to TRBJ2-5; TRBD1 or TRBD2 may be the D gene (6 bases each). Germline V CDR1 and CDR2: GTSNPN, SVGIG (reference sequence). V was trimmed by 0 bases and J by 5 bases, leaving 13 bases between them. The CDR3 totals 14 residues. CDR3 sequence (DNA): TGTGCCTGGAGTGTCGGGGGCGGATTCGAGACCCAGTACTTC. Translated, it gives CAWSVGGGFETQYF.

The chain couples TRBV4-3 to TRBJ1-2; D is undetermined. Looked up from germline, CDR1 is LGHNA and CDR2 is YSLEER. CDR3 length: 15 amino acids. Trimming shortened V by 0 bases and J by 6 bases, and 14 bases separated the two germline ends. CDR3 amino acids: CASSQDLGRSDGYTF. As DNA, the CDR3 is TGCGCCAGCAGCCAAGATCTCGGACGGAGCGATGGCTACACCTTC.

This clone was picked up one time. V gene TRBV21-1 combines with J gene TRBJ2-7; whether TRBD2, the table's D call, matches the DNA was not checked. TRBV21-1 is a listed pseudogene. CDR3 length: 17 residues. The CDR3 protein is CASRASSGLAGPYEQYF. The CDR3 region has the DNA TGTGCCAGCAGGGCCTCTTCTGGACTAGCGGGACCCTACGAGCAGTACTTC.